The entry below gives a single TCR beta chain sequence along with its context. Its antigen is currently not known. The record has no base qualities; no much larger clone is one base away. The cohort comprised hundreds of healthy bone marrow donors. At the time of sampling, all cohort members were nominally healthy, though unrecorded immune exposures were likely present. The donor was CMV seronegative and belonged to the group of around 350 seronegative cohort members. A peripheral blood sample was provided by each donor, and peripheral blood mononuclear cells were used for TCR beta sequencing. The Qiagen DNeasy Blood Extraction Kit was used to extract genomic DNA from the blood cell samples. For this chain, trimming is 4 bases at the V end and 5 bases at the J end, and the number of junction bases without a gene match is 4. Inclusive of the bounding cysteine and phenylalanine, the CDR3 is 14 residues long. Left in the record is the CDR3 DNA by itself, 42 bases read in frame from the first base. CDR1 and CDR2 are read off the germline V gene as SGHTA and FQGNSA.

The library was generated by the immunoSEQ multiplex PCR assay. For the multiplex PCR, a mixture combining 60 forward primers for TCR Vbeta segments and 13 reverse primers for TCR Jbeta segments was used. A multiplex PCR assay on genomic DNA amplified the CDR3 region of rearranged TCR beta genes. The Illumina HiSeq System was used to sequence the amplified TCR beta libraries as 87-base-pair reads. The source study handled its data this way. A later analysis counted 65 million to 90 million unique TCR beta chains across the 550 to 700 repertoires, and some 12 million of these chains were shared by at least two donors. Raw reads were error-corrected and collapsed into unique sequences with a nearest-neighbor algorithm that merged closely related sequences to remove PCR and sequencing errors. Alignment of CDR3 sequences to IMGT reference sequences was used to assign V, D and J gene segments. For a sequence to be retained, at least a six-nucleotide match to both a V gene segment and a J gene segment was required. A rearrangement counted as productive if the CDR3 had no stop codons and remained in frame with V and J, and every other rearrangement counted as non-productive. CDR3 was defined by IMGT convention, running from the second conserved V-encoded cysteine to the conserved J-encoded phenylalanine. The earlier analysis of approximately 500 of the donors excluded sequences that lacked an unambiguous match to a single V gene segment. In an earlier analysis of almost 600 of the donors, a V segment was called functional when productive rearrangements were above 56.7%, and segregating when the standard deviation between donors exceeded 5%. A statistical classification framework was developed to diagnose cytomegalovirus status using the catalog of TCR beta chain sequences. In a later analysis, V and J genes were assigned by comparing TCR nucleotide sequences against IMGT/GENE-DB human TR gene sequences. Using the TCRdist pipeline, a later analysis assigned CDR3 sequences along with most-parsimonious VDJ recombination scenarios. A later analysis defined each TCR beta chain by its CDR3 amino acid sequence plus V-gene family, and excluded reads lacking a unique V-gene family. To address suspected cross-contamination and a sequencing artifact, a later analysis removed around 600 highly shared, low-generation-probability nucleotide sequences. In a later analysis, a clonal expansion index for each public chain was calculated from normalized within-repertoire ranks of inferred template counts. In a later analysis, generation probabilities were computed with a VDJ recombination model fitted to out-of-frame rearrangements, and the resulting probabilities were checked against IGoR. In a later analysis, TCR-TCR, TCR-HLA and TCR-CMV co-occurrence was scored with hypergeometric tests, and a repertoire-size bias correction was applied to TCR pairs. A later analysis estimated false discovery rates by permuting HLA or CMV assignments 20 times. In a later analysis, co-occurring TCRs were grouped using DBSCAN, and TCRdist sequence similarity was added for clustering within HLA-allele-positive subsets. Repertoires with fewer than 30,000 or more than 120,000 public chains, plus five repertoires with anomalous nucleotide sharing, were excluded from co-occurrence clustering. In TCRdb, the immuneACCESS table is reduced to in-frame sequences with V and J assigned. These tables do not hold every clone; where another copy was compared, an unresolved V gene accounts for under half, and the others remain unexplained. The DNA gave D and trimming, while V, J and clone size come from that table. This sample is represented by about 130,000 clones; about 61% of them were singletons. In total, the top ten clones hold approximately 2.5% of the sample.

This entry comes from a study of cytomegalovirus exposure and HLA in healthy donors (dated by TCRdb to 2016 to 2017). Concerning the study at large: An earlier analysis of 587 of the donors reported 250 to 300 Gb of sequence data and 117 million unique TCR beta sequences from 150 million to 200 million T cells. On average, around 230,000 unique TCR beta nucleotide sequences were sequenced per donor among some 430 genotyped donors of the cohort, with roughly 19% of those sequences being non-productive. The aim of the study was to test whether cataloging public T cell receptors could identify signatures of past pathogen exposure. Among the roughly 390 genotyped donors, about 83% belonged to the genetic ancestry cluster associated with self-reported Caucasian donors. An early release covering around 630 HLA-typed donors comprised about 300 gigabases of sequencing data and tens of millions of unique TCR sequences. In addition to the first cohort of hundreds of subjects, a separate validation cohort of approximately 130 different subjects was used. An earlier analysis of 587 of the donors used high-throughput TCR beta sequencing to judge whether each TCR beta V gene segment behaved as functional or pseudogenic. Rather than drawing on any new phenotypic data, the later analysis identified candidate immune exposures from TCR beta sequences and the way those sequences occurred across donors. The number of typed donors differed by locus: about 620-630 for A, B, C, DRB1 and DQB1; about 520 for DQA1; approximately 600 for DPA1; and about 470 for DPB1. To study patterns of TCR occurrence, a later analysis re-analyzed previously published TCR beta repertoires from around 700 donors and added high-resolution HLA genotyping. A later genetic analysis took genome-wide SNP genotypes for about 60% of the roughly 670 donors and used that subset as a discovery cohort. Every repertoire in the discovery cohort had been generated on one and the same sequencing platform. Alongside the repertoire data, information on donor age, sex, ethnicity and CMV serostatus was compiled. To predict cytomegalovirus infection status, the study brought together high-throughput TCR immunosequencing, statistical association of individual TCRs with disease status, and machine learning. Roughly five DR-DQ haplotypes were treated as single units for association and clustering because of strong linkage in the cohort. The T cell repertoires of under 700 subjects were profiled by immunosequencing and related to cytomegalovirus serostatus. HLA typing included class I and class II loci at four-digit resolution. Beyond this particular receptor, the publication reports: According to the authors, the approach could potentially be generalized to other disease states and immunological phenotypes. In a later analysis, HLA-associated TCR beta chains were found to be more clonally expanded and to have lower generation probabilities than equally common non-associated chains. A few of the identified cytomegalovirus-associated TCR beta chains were confirmed in vitro to be specific for cytomegalovirus antigens. The classifier was reported to diagnose cytomegalovirus status with high specificity and sensitivity in both the original and validation cohorts. A later analysis found that TCR association rates varied across HLA loci, with DRB1 alleles showing the most associated TCRs and HLA-C alleles the fewest. The study gave a list of about 150 TCR beta chains associated with cytomegalovirus. When HLA alleles, especially DR and DQ, strongly co-occurred, TCR associations were difficult to assign to individual alleles. In a later analysis, most CMV-associated TCR beta chains were found to appear HLA-restricted, with HLA associations seemingly driven largely by CMV exposure. A later genetic analysis associated a missense DCLRE1C variant with V-gene and J-gene trimming of TCR beta chains, and an independent cohort replicated the association. Specific HLA alleles were associated with some 15,000 TCR beta sequences at a false discovery rate of 0.05 in a later analysis. Compared with the approximately 710-donor mean, donors in an Asian-associated ancestry cluster had fewer N-insertions in productive TCRs, according to a later genetic analysis. A further reported finding was that TCR beta sequences accurately predicted the HLA-A and HLA-B alleles for most subjects in the first cohort. In a later analysis, several top co-occurrence clusters were reported to appear linked to parvovirus B19, influenza, CMV and Epstein-Barr virus. Sequencing depth was assumed to be roughly uniform across donors in the presence/absence analyses, though that assumption may not hold. Only TCR beta chains were sequenced in this cohort, and the absence of alpha or paired-chain data limited detectable features. Immune exposure information for the cohort was limited to CMV serostatus. The earlier analysis of around 600 of the donors excluded over 15 rarely observed V segments, including chromosome 9 orphons, because counts were too low. Some IMGT-functional V segments, including TRBV6-2 and TRBV6-3, could not be told apart with the 87-base-pair reads, so those segments were excluded. An earlier analysis of 587 of the donors showed that most TCR beta V segments appeared in productive rearrangements either about 87% or about 30% of the time, which broadly matched IMGT annotations. A cluster of highly shared sequence variants was judged likely to be a technical artifact of the sequencing pipeline. Because some donors lacked HLA typing at each locus, the association tests relied only on the typed subset. Most TCR sequences were observed very rarely across donors, whereas some public TCRs were present in many individuals. Correlated functional status among segregating V segments might be attributable to linkage disequilibrium, but an unknown experimental factor could not be ruled out.

The specimen was PBMCs. The chain joins TRBV7-2 to TRBJ2-7; 11 bases in the junction line up with TRBD1. The sequence derives from a woman aged 40 to 50 in good health and CMV-seronegative. The nucleotides are TGTGCCAGCAGCTGGGGACAGGGGGAAGACGAGCAGTACTTC. Translated, this is CASSWGQGEDEQYF.